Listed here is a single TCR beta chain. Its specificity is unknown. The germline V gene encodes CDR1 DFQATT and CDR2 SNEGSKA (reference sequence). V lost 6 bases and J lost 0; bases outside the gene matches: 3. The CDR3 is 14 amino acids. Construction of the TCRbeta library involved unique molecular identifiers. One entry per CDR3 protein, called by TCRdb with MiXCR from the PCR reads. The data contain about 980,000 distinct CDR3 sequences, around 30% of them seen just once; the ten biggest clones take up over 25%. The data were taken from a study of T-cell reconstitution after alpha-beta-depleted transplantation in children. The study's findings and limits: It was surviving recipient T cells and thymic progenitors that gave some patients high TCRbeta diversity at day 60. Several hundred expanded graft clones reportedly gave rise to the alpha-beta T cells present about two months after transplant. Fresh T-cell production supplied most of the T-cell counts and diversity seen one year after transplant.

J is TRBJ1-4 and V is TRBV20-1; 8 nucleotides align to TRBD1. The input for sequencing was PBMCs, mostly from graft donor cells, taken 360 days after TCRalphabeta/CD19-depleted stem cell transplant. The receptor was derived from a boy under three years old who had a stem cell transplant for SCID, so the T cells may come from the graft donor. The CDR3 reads CSAIQGATNEKLFF. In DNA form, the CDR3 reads TGCAGTGCCATACAGGGGGCAACTAATGAAAAACTGTTTTTT.